The 18 T cell receptor beta chains in this list originate from one sample, sequenced in a study of Siglec-9 on CD8 T cells in melanoma. The assay was immunoSEQ multiplex PCR, and TCRdb's table has in-frame clones only and misses some. The repertoire holds 36,000 or so clones, 80% to 85% seen once, with around 1.7% in the top ten. Sequenced input: Siglec-9- CD8+ T cells sorted from blood. The receptors were sampled from a human donor in good health.

The chain's CDR3 is CASSEGDTAYEQYF. Here the CDR3 DNA reads TGTGCCAGCAGTGAAGGGGACACCGCCTACGAGCAGTACTTC. V and J are TRBV6-1 and TRBJ2-7; weak D call: TRBD1 (6 bases). The length of the CDR3 is 14 residues. V shed 1 base and J shed 2 bases, with 9 bases lying between them. In germline, CDR1 is MNHNS, CDR2 SASEGT.

About this clone: At one boundary the junction diverges from the germline segment, which might be a read error. The rearrangement uses TRBV5-8 and TRBJ1-5, with D possibly TRBD1 on 6 matching bases. CDR1 and CDR2 (germline): SGHTS, YDEGEE. The CDR3 contains 15 residues. In nucleotides, the CDR3 is TGTGCCAGCAGTTTGGACAGATCTCGTAATCAGCCCCAGCATTTT. Translating gives CASSLDRSRNQPQHF.

The V gene is TRBV9, the J gene TRBJ2-2; TRBD1 aligns across 7 bases. The V gene end was trimmed by 3 bases and the J gene end by 3 bases; junction bases not matched to a gene: 8. The CDR3 runs to 16 residues. Per the germline V gene, CDR1 is SGDLS and CDR2 is YYNGEE. Here the CDR3 DNA reads TGTGCCAGCAGCGCAACCGGGACAGCATACACCGGGGAGCTGTTTTTT. This gives the protein CASSATGTAYTGELFF.

This clone was picked up one time. In DNA form, the CDR3 reads TGTGCCAGCAGCTTAGGGGTAGCGGGGGGCTATTACAATGAGCAGTTCTTC. It specifies CASSLGVAGGYYNEQFF. The J gene is TRBJ2-1, the V gene TRBV7-6; the match to TRBD2 covers 10 bases. V was pared by 1 base and J by 4 bases, with 7 bases of the junction left unmatched. Germline V CDR1 and CDR2: SGHVS, FNYEAQ. The CDR3 totals 17 residues.

The chain has TRBV10-1 and TRBJ2-1, with 7 bases lining up with TRBD1. The CDR3 has 15 amino acids. Germline values: CDR1 WNHNN, CDR2 SYGVQD (reference sequence). With 4 bases clipped from V and 0 bases from J, the junction kept 3 bases outside the gene matches. Here the CDR3 reads CASSVTGSSYNEQFF. CDR3 coding DNA: TGCGCCAGCAGTGTGACAGGGAGCTCCTACAATGAGCAGTTCTTC.

The chain couples TRBV10-3 to TRBJ2-2, with D maybe TRBD2 (5 bases). The CDR3 contains 13 residues. V was trimmed by 4 bases and J by 8 bases, leaving 11 bases between them. CDR1 and CDR2 (germline): ENHRY, SYGVKD. CDR3 region: CAISVPPGGELFF. The DNA for the CDR3 is TGTGCCATCAGTGTCCCCCCGGGGGGGGAGCTGTTTTTT.

The rearrangement links TRBV6-5 to TRBJ1-2, with D possibly matching TRBD1 (5 bases). The germline gives CDR1 MNHEY, CDR2 SVGAGI. V was trimmed by 2 bases and J by 7 bases, leaving 17 bases between them. This CDR3 spans 15 amino acids. The CDR3 region is CASSYSPYRGGGYTF. The CDR3 DNA sequence: TGTGCCAGCAGTTACAGCCCTTATCGGGGGGGTGGCTACACCTTC.

The chain is built from TRBV27 and TRBJ1-6; D call uncertain. Germline lookup yields CDR1 MNHEY and CDR2 SMNVEV (reference sequence). This CDR3 is 13 amino acids long. V was pared by 4 bases and J by 8 bases, with 9 bases between. This CDR3 is CASSSGFHSPLHF. CDR3 bases: TGTGCCAGCAGTTCAGGCTTCCATTCACCCCTCCACTTT.

The rearrangement links TRBV10-3 to TRBJ2-7; 7 positions agree with TRBD1. The junction had 15 bases not matched to a gene; V was cut back by 8 bases and J by 5 bases. Germline V gene data show CDR1 as ENHRY and CDR2 as SYGVKD. The CDR3 runs to 15 residues. The CDR3 region is CAIATRETGWHEQYF. The CDR3 nucleotides read TGTGCCATCGCCACTAGGGAGACAGGGTGGCACGAGCAGTACTTC.

The chain combines TRBV6-5 with TRBJ1-2; D not resolved. Deletions cut 7 bases from V and 6 bases from J, with 12 bases between. CDR3 length: 12 residues. Germline V gene lookup returns CDR1 MNHEY and CDR2 SVGAGI. The CDR3 reads CASTTGTDGYTF. The DNA of the CDR3 is TGTGCCAGCACGACGGGAACAGATGGCTACACCTTC.

In this sample, this clone turned up once. The CDR3 sequence is CASSAGHEHNQPQHF. In DNA form, the CDR3 reads TGTGCCAGTAGTGCGGGACACGAACACAATCAGCCCCAGCATTTT. This chain links TRBV19 with TRBJ1-5; TRBD1 might be the D (6 bases). V lost 5 bases and J 3 bases, leaving 14 bases between the germline ends. The CDR3 sequence is 15 residues long. Germline V gene lookup returns CDR1 LNHDA and CDR2 SQIVND (reference sequence). The full variable domain, in which reference TRBV19 and TRBJ1-5 provide the parts outside the CDR3, is DGGITQSPKYLFRKEGQNVTLSCEQNLNHDAMYWYRQDPGQGLRLIYYSQIVNDFQKGDIAEGYSVSREKKESFPLTVTSAQKNPTAFYLCASSAGHEHNQPQHFGDGTRLSIL.

The chain recombines TRBV2 with TRBJ1-2; 11 bases map to TRBD1. V was clipped by 7 bases and J by 5 bases; unmatched bases: 3. The CDR3 sequence is 13 residues long. CDR1 SNHLY and CDR2 FYNNEI come from the germline V gene. The CDR3 nucleotides are TGTGCCAGCAAGGGACAGGGGGGGTATGGCTACACCTTC. This encodes CASKGQGGYGYTF. The full variable domain, in which reference TRBV2 and TRBJ1-2 provide the parts outside the CDR3, is EPEVTQTPSHQVTQMGQEVILRCVPISNHLYFYWYRQILGQKVEFLVSFYNNEISEKSEIFDDQFSVERPDGSNFTLKIRSTKLEDSAMYFCASKGQGGYGYTFGSGTRLTVV.

Comment on this clone: A read error may produce the germline difference seen at one junction end. V gene TRBV29-1 combines with J gene TRBJ2-5; 7 bases line up with TRBD2. The CDR3 contains 11 residues. CDR1 SQVTM and CDR2 ANQGSEA come from the germline V gene. This CDR3 reads CSVPYRGGEDF. The CDR3 region has the DNA TGCAGCGTCCCCTACCGGGGAGGGGAGGACTTC.

V is TRBV4-1 and J is TRBJ2-1, with unresolved D. The germline V gene encodes CDR1 MGHRA and CDR2 YSYEKL. The V end was cut by 0 bases, the J end by 9 bases, with 12 bases between. CDR3 length: 14 residues. The CDR3, as DNA: TGCGCCAGCAGCCAAGAAGGCTATCTAGGTGAGCAGTTCTTC. Protein sequence: CASSQEGYLGEQFF.

This chain connects TRBV9 to TRBJ1-2; the D gene is possibly TRBD1 (5 bases). V gave up 4 bases and J gave up 5 bases, with 24 bases separating them. The CDR3 sequence is 17 residues long. Germline CDR1 is SGDLS and CDR2 is YYNGEE. This CDR3 reads CASSISRDSTEVYGYTF. CDR3 nucleotides: TGTGCCAGCAGCATAAGCCGGGACTCTACGGAGGTATATGGCTACACCTTC.

The chain has TRBV10-1 and TRBJ1-2, with D unclear. Trimming took off 5 bases at V and 4 bases at J, with 17 bases between the two ends. Germline V gene lookup returns CDR1 WNHNN and CDR2 SYGVQD (reference sequence). This CDR3 region has 15 residues. Here the CDR3 DNA reads TGCGCCAGCAGTCTACCCTCGCGAAAGACCTATGGCTACACCTTC. Protein sequence: CASSLPSRKTYGYTF.

The sample holds a few counts of this clone. This chain connects TRBV7-9 to TRBJ1-1; D unresolved. CDR1 and CDR2 (germline): SEHNR, FQNEAQ (reference sequence). The length of the CDR3 is 12 residues. Trimming pared 4 bases from V and 5 bases from J, leaving 8 bases between. The CDR3 loop is CASSSLGTEAFF. The CDR3, as DNA: TGTGCCAGCAGCTCCCTTGGGACTGAAGCTTTCTTT.

V gene TRBV19 combines with J gene TRBJ1-2, with 7 positions matching TRBD1. The ends lost 5 bases at V and 4 bases at J; junction bases unmatched: 7. Per the germline V gene, CDR1 is LNHDA and CDR2 is SQIVND (reference sequence). The CDR3 is 14 residues long. The CDR3 region has the DNA TGTGCCAGTAGTCCGACAGGGACTACCTATGGCTACACCTTC. Translation: CASSPTGTTYGYTF.